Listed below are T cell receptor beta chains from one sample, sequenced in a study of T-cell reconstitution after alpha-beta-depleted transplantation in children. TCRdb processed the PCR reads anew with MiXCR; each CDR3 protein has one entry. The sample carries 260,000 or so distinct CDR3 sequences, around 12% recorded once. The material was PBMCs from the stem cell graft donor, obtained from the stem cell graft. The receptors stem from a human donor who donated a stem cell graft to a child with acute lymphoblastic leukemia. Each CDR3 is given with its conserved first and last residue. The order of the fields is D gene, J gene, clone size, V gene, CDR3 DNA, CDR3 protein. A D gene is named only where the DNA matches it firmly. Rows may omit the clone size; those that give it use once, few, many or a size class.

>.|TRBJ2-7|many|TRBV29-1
TGCAGCGTGGGCCGGGAGTATTCCGAGCAGTACTTC
CSVGREYSEQYF
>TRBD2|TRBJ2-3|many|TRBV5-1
TGCGCCAGCAGCTTGGAACTAGCGGGAGGGGCAGATACGCAGTATTTT
CASSLELAGGADTQYF
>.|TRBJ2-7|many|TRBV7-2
TGTGCCAGCAGCTTAGTGCCAGGCAGCTCCTACGAGCAGTACTTC
CASSLVPGSSYEQYF
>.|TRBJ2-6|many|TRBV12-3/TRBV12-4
TGTGCCAGCAGTTTGGGGGGCTCTGGGGCCAACGTCCTGACTTTC
CASSLGGSGANVLTF
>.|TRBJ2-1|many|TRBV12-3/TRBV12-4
TGTGCCAGCACCCCCAGTTGGTCCCGCGACAATGAGCAGTTCTTC
CASTPSWSRDNEQFF
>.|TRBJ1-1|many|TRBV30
TGTGCCTGGGCCCACAAGGACACTGAAGCTTTCTTT
CAWAHKDTEAFF
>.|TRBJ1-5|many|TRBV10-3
TGTGCCATCAGACAGGGCAGCAATCAGCCCCAGCATTTT
CAIRQGSNQPQHF
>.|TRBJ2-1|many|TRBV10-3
TGTGCCATCAGTGAGGAAGCGGTGGGATCCTACAATGAGCAGTTCTTC
CAISEEAVGSYNEQFF
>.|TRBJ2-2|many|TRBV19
TGTGCCAGTAGTATCCCAGCGAACACCGGGGAGCTGTTTTTT
CASSIPANTGELFF
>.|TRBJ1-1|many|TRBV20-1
TGCAGTGCCCTCCTCCAAAGGGGGGGGAACACTGAAGCTTTCTTT
CSALLQRGGNTEAFF
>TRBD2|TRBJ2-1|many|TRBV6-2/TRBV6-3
TGTGCCAGCAGTTACACCAAAGCGGGAGCCTCCTACAATGAGCAGTTCTTC
CASSYTKAGASYNEQFF
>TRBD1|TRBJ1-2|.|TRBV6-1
TGTGCCAGCAGAAGGGACAGCCACCTTACCTACTATGGCTACACCTTC
CASRRDSHLTYYGYTF
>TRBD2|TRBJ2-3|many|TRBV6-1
TGTGCCAGCAGAAATAGTAGCGGGAGGAAAAATACGCAGTATTTT
CASRNSSGRKNTQYF
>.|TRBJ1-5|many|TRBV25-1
TGTGCCAGCAGTTTGGACGGGTGGGAGCCCCAGCATTTT
CASSLDGWEPQHF
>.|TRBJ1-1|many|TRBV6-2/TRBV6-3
TGTGCCAGCAGTCATCCGACCACGTGGGACCTGAACACTGAAGCTTTCTTT
CASSHPTTWDLNTEAFF
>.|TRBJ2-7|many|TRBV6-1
TGTGCCAGCAGTGAAGAAGCCTGGCGCGAGCAGTACTTC
CASSEEAWREQYF
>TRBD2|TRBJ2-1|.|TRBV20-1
TGCAGTGCACGGACTAGCGGGGTTGGGTCCCATAATGAGCAGTTCTTC
CSARTSGVGSHNEQFF
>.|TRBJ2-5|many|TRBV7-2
TGTGCCAGCAGCTCCCGCTACGGGGTCGGAGAGACCCAGTACTTC
CASSSRYGVGETQYF
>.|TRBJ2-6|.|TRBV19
TGTGCCAGTATTGACTCCTCAGGGGGGGCCAACGTCCTGACTTTC
CASIDSSGGANVLTF
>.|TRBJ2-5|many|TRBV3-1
TGTGCCAGCAGCCAGGGTTTGAGTGCCCAGTACTTC
CASSQGLSAQYF
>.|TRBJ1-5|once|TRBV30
TGTGCCTGGAGCAACAGGGACAATCAGCCCCAGCATTTT
CAWSNRDNQPQHF
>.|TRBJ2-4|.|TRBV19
TGTGCCAGTAAGGACAACCCCAAAAACATTCAGTACTTC
CASKDNPKNIQYF
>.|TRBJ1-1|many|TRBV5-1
TGCGCCAGCAGCTTGGGACTCCGGCACGGCACTGAAGCTTTCTTT
CASSLGLRHGTEAFF
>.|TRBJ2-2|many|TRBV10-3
TGTGCCATCAGTGACAAACGGGGAAACACCGGGGAGCTGTTTTTT
CAISDKRGNTGELFF
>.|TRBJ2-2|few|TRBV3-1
TGTGCCAGCAGCCCCTCTCGGTGGACCGGGGAGCTGTTTTTT
CASSPSRWTGELFF
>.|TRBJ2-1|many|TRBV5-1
TGCGCCAGCAGCTTGGTTAGGAAGTACAATGAGCAGTTCTTC
CASSLVRKYNEQFF
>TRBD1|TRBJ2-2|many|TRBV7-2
TGTGCCAGCAGCCCGTCCAGGGGGAGAGCCGGGGAGCTGTTTTTT
CASSPSRGRAGELFF
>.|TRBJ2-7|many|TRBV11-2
TGTGCCAGCAGCACTAGGACGGGGCACCTACGGGAGCAGTACTTC
CASSTRTGHLREQYF
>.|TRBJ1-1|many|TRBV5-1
TGCGCCAGCAGGTTGGGGGCGTTCGTCACTGAAGCTTTCTTT
CASRLGAFVTEAFF
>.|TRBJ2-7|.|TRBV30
TGTGCCTGGAGTGTACGTGGAGGGGTCTCCTACGAGCAGTACTTC
CAWSVRGGVSYEQYF
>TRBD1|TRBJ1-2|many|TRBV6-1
TGTGCCAGCAGCGGGACAGGCCCTCTTGAGGGCTACACCTTC
CASSGTGPLEGYTF
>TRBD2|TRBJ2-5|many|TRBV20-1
TGCAGTGCTTCTCGGACTAGCGGGGAAGAGACCCAGTACTTC
CSASRTSGEETQYF
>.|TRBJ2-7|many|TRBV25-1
TGTGCCAGCAGTGAATGGGGGGCGGGTGACTCCTACGAGCAGTACTTC
CASSEWGAGDSYEQYF
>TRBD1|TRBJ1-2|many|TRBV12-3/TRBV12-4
TGTGCCAGCAGTTTAGCGCTGGGACAGATGCATCATTTC
CASSLALGQMHHF
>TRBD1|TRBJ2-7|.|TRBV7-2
TGTGCCAGCAGCCAGAGACAGGGGAACATCGAGCAGTACTTC
CASSQRQGNIEQYF
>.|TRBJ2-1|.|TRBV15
TGTGCCACCGGGGGAGAGTCTACGAATGAGCAGTTCTTC
CATGGESTNEQFF
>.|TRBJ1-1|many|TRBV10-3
TGTGCCATCAGTGGCCACGGTGAAGCTTTCTTT
CAISGHGEAFF
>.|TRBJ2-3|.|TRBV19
TGTGCCAGTAGTCCCTCTCTACGTTTCACAGATACGCAGTATTTT
CASSPSLRFTDTQYF
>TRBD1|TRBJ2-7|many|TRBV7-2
TGTGCCAGCAGCTCGACAGGGTCCACCTACGAGCAGTACTTC
CASSSTGSTYEQYF
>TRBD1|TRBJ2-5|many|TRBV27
TGTGCCAGCAGTTTGACGGACAGGGTACAAGAGACCCAGTACTTC
CASSLTDRVQETQYF
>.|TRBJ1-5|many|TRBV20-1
TGCAGTGCTAGGAGGGGGACGGATAGCAATCAGCCCCAGCATTTT
CSARRGTDSNQPQHF